The 26 T cell receptor beta chains below all came from one sample that was sequenced in a study of CD8+CD57+ T cells in acquired aplastic anemia. Profiling that covered TCR beta VDJ and CDR3 relied on genomic DNA as its template. MiXCR, run by TCRdb on the reads, gives a single entry per CDR3 protein. The table records about 180,000 distinct CDR3 sequences, less than 60% of them present only once. Selection for sequencing was limited to patients who had shown CD8+CD57+ cell expansion by flow cytometry. The sequenced sample consisted of sorted CD4+, CD8+, or CD8+CD57+ T cells (not recorded which) from PBMCs. Receptors originate from a human donor with aplastic anemia.

This clonotype was recorded at least ten times. The J gene is TRBJ1-5, the V gene TRBV20-1, with D possibly matching TRBD1 (5 bases). This CDR3 spans 14 amino acids. The V end was cut by 5 bases, the J end by 1 base, with 12 bases between. The germline gives CDR1 DFQATT, CDR2 SNEGSKA (reference sequence). CDR3 amino acids: CSASGARSNQPQHF. CDR3 in DNA: TGCAGTGCTTCCGGGGCCAGGAGCAATCAGCCCCAGCATTTT.

This clonotype was counted at least ten times. This chain joins TRBV24-1 and TRBJ2-1; 11 bases map to TRBD2. Trimming cost V 9 bases and J 8 bases; bases outside gene matches: 5. Germline V gene data show CDR1 as KGHDR and CDR2 as SFDVKD. This CDR3 has 13 residues. CDR3 region: CATGLAGVDEQFF. CDR3 nucleotides: TGTGCCACCGGACTAGCGGGTGTAGATGAGCAGTTCTTC.

The V and J genes are TRBV25-1 and TRBJ2-1, with 8 positions matching TRBD1. The length of the CDR3 is 17 residues. CDR1 is MGHDK, CDR2 SYGVNS, per germline. With 7 bases clipped from V and 3 bases from J, the junction kept 14 bases outside the gene matches. CDR3 sequence: CASNAPVTGGYYNEQFF. In nucleotides, the CDR3 is TGTGCCAGCAATGCCCCCGTCACAGGGGGATACTACAATGAGCAGTTCTTC.

This clonotype appeared once. The V gene is TRBV7-9, the J gene TRBJ1-1, with D possibly matching TRBD1 (6 bases). The germline V gene has CDR1 SEHNR and CDR2 FQNEAQ (reference sequence). The CDR3 is 15 residues long. The ends were cut back, 5 bases at V and 3 bases at J, with 16 bases in the middle. For the CDR3, the DNA is TGTGCCAGCAGCCAAGTCACACAGGGCCACACTGAAGCTTTCTTT. This codes for CASSQVTQGHTEAFF. The full variable domain, its missing parts supplied by reference TRBV7-9 and TRBJ1-1, is DTGVSQNPRHKITKRGQNVTFRCDPISEHNRLYWYRQTLGQGPEFLTYFQNEAQLEKSRLLSDRFSAERPKGSFSTLEIQRTEQGDSAMYLCASSQVTQGHTEAFFGQGTRLTVV.

The CDR3 DNA sequence: TGCAGTGCGCTTCCGGCGCGGGGGGCCTCCGAGCCCCAGTATTTT. Translating it yields CSALPARGASEPQYF. This chain connects TRBV20-1 to TRBJ2-3, with 8 bases lining up with TRBD2. This CDR3 spans 15 amino acids. Germline V gene sequence: CDR1 DFQATT, CDR2 SNEGSKA (reference sequence). J lost 12 bases, V lost 6 bases, and 20 bases had no gene match.

This clonotype was recorded many times. This chain links TRBV7-9 with TRBJ1-2; D is ambiguous. CDR3 length equals 15 residues. Trimming cost V 5 bases and J 0 bases, with 13 bases left between them. Germline V CDR1 and CDR2: SEHNR, FQNEAQ (reference sequence). CDR3 region: CASSENTRPNYGYTF. DNA for the CDR3: TGTGCCAGCAGCGAAAATACCAGACCTAACTATGGCTACACCTTC.

The rearrangement links TRBV20-1 to TRBJ2-1; D remains ambiguous. Germline assignment: CDR1 DFQATT and CDR2 SNEGSKA (reference sequence). The CDR3 contains 13 residues. DNA for the CDR3: TGCAGCGCGGACGGATTGCCCTACAATGAGCAGTTCTTC. This encodes CSADGLPYNEQFF.

The rearrangement links TRBV2 to TRBJ2-3; D is uncertain. The V and J ends lost 7 bases and 2 bases respectively, with 10 bases between them. The CDR3 sequence is 13 residues long. Germline CDR1 reads SNHLY; CDR2 reads FYNNEI. DNA for the CDR3: TGTGCCAGCAAGAGAGGTTCCACAGATACGCAGTATTTT. Translating it yields CASKRGSTDTQYF.

The rearrangement joins TRBV10-3 to TRBJ2-5; TRBD1 matches 7 bases. The V and J ends lost 11 bases and 5 bases, in that order; junction bases with no gene match: 8. Germline CDR1 reads ENHRY; CDR2 reads SYGVKD. CDR3 length: 12 residues. This CDR3 is CAAQGVGETQYF. In DNA form, the CDR3 reads TGTGCCGCCCAGGGGGTCGGGGAGACCCAGTACTTC.

This clonotype occurred once. The chain uses TRBV25-1 and TRBJ1-1; D not certain. Germline CDR1 is MGHDK and CDR2 is SYGVNS. V dropped 4 bases and J dropped 7 bases, with 16 bases sitting between them. The CDR3 runs 14 residues. CDR3 coding DNA: TGTGCCAGCAGTGGGATTTTGGGGTCGGTTGAAGCTTTCTTT. Residues: CASSGILGSVEAFF.

In this sample, this clonotype turned up a few times. A much more abundant neighbour one base away suggests this may be a read error. This is likely a read error, given that the CDR3 carries no conserved phenylalanine or tryptophan at its end. V usage is TRBV11-3 and J usage is TRBJ2-3, with a weak D call TRBD2 (7 bases). The CDR3 has 14 residues. The V end was cut by 6 bases, the J end by 1 base, with 11 bases between. Looked up from germline, CDR1 is SGHNT and CDR2 is YENEEA. Written as DNA, the CDR3 is TGTGCCAGCAGTAGGGGGGGCGGCACAGATACGCAGTATTCT. This encodes CASSRGGGTDTQYS.

V is TRBV4-1 and J is TRBJ2-7; 9 bases match TRBD2. This CDR3 spans 15 amino acids. Germline V gene data show CDR1 as MGHRA and CDR2 as YSYEKL. V gave up 1 base and J gave up 6 bases; unmatched junction bases: 7. The CDR3 here is CASSQVAGTSREQYF. The CDR3, as DNA: TGCGCCAGCAGCCAAGTGGCTGGGACTAGCCGCGAGCAGTACTTC.

The chain couples TRBV24-1 to TRBJ1-2; no clear D. Trimming left V 9 bases short and J 5 bases short, with 6 bases between. This CDR3 comprises 10 residues. From germline, CDR1 is KGHDR and CDR2 SFDVKD. As DNA, the CDR3 is TGTGCCACCCGTCCGTATGGCTACACCTTC. It translates to CATRPYGYTF.

As to this clonotype: One end of the junction fails to match germline, which may point to a read error. The V call is TRBV3-1, the J call TRBJ2-3, with TRBD2 matching over 12 bases. The CDR3 runs 15 residues. Germline assignment: CDR1 LGHDT and CDR2 YNNKEL (reference sequence). CDR3 nucleotides: TGTGCCAGCAGCCTCCTAGCGGGGGGGGCCGATATGCAGTATTTT. It yields the protein CASSLLAGGADMQYF.

The J gene is TRBJ1-1, the V gene TRBV19, with D possibly matching TRBD1 (5 bases). Germline CDR1 LNHDA, CDR2 SQIVND (reference sequence). V lost 6 bases and J 0 bases, leaving 17 bases between the germline ends. The CDR3 contains 16 residues. DNA of the CDR3: TGTGCCAGTAGGGTTAGTCTGGGGCGCATGAACACTGAAGCTTTCTTT. Its translation: CASRVSLGRMNTEAFF.

In its sample, this clonotype was seen once. The chain links TRBV6-1 to TRBJ2-5; D gene ambiguous. The CDR3 is made up of 13 amino acids. Deletions cut 5 bases from V and 2 bases from J, with 9 bases between. The germline CDR1 and CDR2 sequences are MNHNS and SASEGT. CDR3 sequence (DNA): TGTGCCAGCAGTCCAAGGCCGCAAGAGACCCAGTACTTC. It codes for CASSPRPQETQYF.

This clonotype was picked up a small number of times. This chain links TRBV3-1 with TRBJ1-1; no definite D call. The CDR3 consists of 17 residues. Trimming removed 0 bases from V and 0 bases from J, with 14 bases in between. Per the germline V gene, CDR1 is LGHDT and CDR2 is YNNKEL (reference sequence). The CDR3 here is CASSQEWAGGVNTEAFF. In nucleotides, the CDR3 is TGTGCCAGCAGCCAAGAGTGGGCAGGTGGCGTGAACACTGAAGCTTTCTTT.

This clonotype came up many times. This sequence joins TRBV7-8 and TRBJ2-7; 10 bases are a match to TRBD1. This CDR3 is built from 14 residues. V gave up 1 base and J gave up 7 bases; unmatched junction bases: 4. The germline V gene has CDR1 SGHVS and CDR2 FQNEAQ. Written as DNA, the CDR3 is TGTGCCAGCAGCTTAGGAGGGACAGGGGCTGAGCAGTACTTC. Residues: CASSLGGTGAEQYF.

This clonotype was seen repeatedly, ten times or more. V usage is TRBV6-1 and J usage is TRBJ2-5; 8 bases line up with TRBD2. The CDR3 sequence is 13 residues long. Germline-derived CDR1 and CDR2 are MNHNS and SASEGT. V was clipped by 8 bases and J by 2 bases; unmatched bases: 4. In DNA form, the CDR3 reads TGTGCCAGCTCGCCTAGCGGGCAAGAGACCCAGTACTTC. Translating gives CASSPSGQETQYF.

The chain links TRBV29-1 to TRBJ1-1; D perhaps matches TRBD1 (5 bases). V lost 5 bases to trimming and J lost 8 bases, with 21 bases between them. CDR3 size: 14 residues. Germline CDR1 reads SQVTM; CDR2 reads ANQGSEA. In nucleotides, the CDR3 is TGCAGCGTTCCACCGCCTTGGCCGGGACCCGAAGCTTTCTTT. It codes for CSVPPPWPGPEAFF. Full variable domain (remainder filled in from reference TRBV29-1 and TRBJ1-1): SAVISQKPSRDICQRGTSLTIQCQVDSQVTMMFWYRQQPGQSLTLIATANQGSEATYESGFVIDKFPISRPNLTFSTLTVSNMSPEDSSIYLCSVPPPWPGPEAFFGQGTRLTVV.

V usage is TRBV15 and J usage is TRBJ1-2; TRBD1 might be the D (5 bases). The germline gives CDR1 LNHNV, CDR2 YYDKDF (reference sequence). The CDR3 is 14 amino acids. V was trimmed by 1 base and J by 5 bases, leaving 11 bases between them. The CDR3 region is CATSRVEGKYGYTF. The DNA of the CDR3 is TGTGCCACCAGCAGAGTGGAGGGGAAGTATGGCTACACCTTC.

This clonotype was picked up many times. As DNA, the CDR3 is TGTGCCAGCAGCTTATCCAGGGCCTCTGGGGCCAACGTCCTGACTTTC. This codes for CASSLSRASGANVLTF. This rearrangement joins TRBV7-2 to TRBJ2-6, with D perhaps matching TRBD1 (5 bases). Germline CDR1 is SGHTA and CDR2 is FQGNSA. The CDR3 extends over 16 amino acids. V was cut by 2 bases and J by 0 bases, with 8 bases left in between.

The chain is built from TRBV19 and TRBJ2-1, with D tentatively TRBD2 (7 bases). The CDR3 sequence is 14 residues long. The ends were cut back, 7 bases at V and 7 bases at J, with 17 bases in the middle. CDR1 and CDR2 from the germline V gene are LNHDA and SQIVND (reference sequence). CDR3 amino acids: CASTRGGAVNEQFF. The DNA of the CDR3 is TGTGCCAGTACTAGAGGGGGGGCTGTAAATGAGCAGTTCTTC.

As for this clonotype: The CDR3 ends on some other residue instead of the conserved phenylalanine or tryptophan, so this is likely a read error. The rearrangement uses TRBV2 and TRBJ2-7, with D possibly matching TRBD2 (5 bases). The germline gives CDR1 SNHLY, CDR2 FYNNEI. The CDR3 has 14 residues. Here the CDR3 DNA reads TGTGCCAGCGGTGAAGAGGGATTGGGCTACGAGCAGTACTCC. Its protein is CASGEEGLGYEQYS.

The rearrangement uses TRBV20-1 and TRBJ2-3; no reliable D call. V gave up 3 bases and J gave up 2 bases, with 9 bases separating them. CDR1 and CDR2 from the germline V gene are DFQATT and SNEGSKA (reference sequence). The CDR3 loop spans 13 amino acids. CDR3: CSARVAITDTQYF. The CDR3 DNA reads TGCAGTGCTAGGGTAGCAATCACAGATACGCAGTATTTT.

Ten or more counts support this clonotype. The chain is built from TRBV5-6 and TRBJ1-5; the match to TRBD1 covers 7 bases. In germline, CDR1 is SGHDT, CDR2 YYEEEE. The CDR3 runs 15 residues. Germline trimming cut 1 base from V and 4 bases from J; bases unmatched to any gene: 5. CDR3 in DNA: TGTGCCAGCAGCTTGCTACAGGGGAAGAATCAGCCCCAGCATTTT. Its protein is CASSLLQGKNQPQHF.